These 17 T cell receptor beta chains were sequenced from one sample in a study of blood T cell repertoires in COVID-19. Some clones are missing from TCRdb's copy, which holds only in-frame ones; the method was immunoSEQ multiplex PCR. Found here are approximately 220,000 clones, approximately 80% of them singletons; the top ten hold 4.7%. The sample taken for sequencing was peripheral blood. The receptors stem from a woman in her 70s with acute or convalescent COVID-19.

V gene TRBV5-1 combines with J gene TRBJ2-3, with a weak D call TRBD1 (5 bases). The CDR3 covers 15 residues. Germline V gives CDR1 SGHRS, CDR2 YFSETQ. Trimming took 2 bases from V and 1 from J, leaving 11 bases between them. The CDR3 region is CASSLNRQRTDTQYF. In DNA, the CDR3 is TGCGCCAGCAGCTTAAATCGACAGCGCACAGATACGCAGTATTTT.

The J gene is TRBJ1-4, the V gene TRBV7-9; TRBD1 might be the D (6 bases). The V end was cut by 5 bases, the J end by 5 bases, with 12 bases between. The CDR3 is made up of 14 amino acids. Looked up from germline, CDR1 is SEHNR and CDR2 is FQNEAQ (reference sequence). CDR3 sequence: CASSQDRSNEKLFF. CDR3 nucleotide sequence: TGTGCCAGCAGCCAAGACAGGTCGAATGAAAAACTGTTTTTT.

The V call is TRBV18, the J call TRBJ1-6; D is uncertain. Trimming pared 3 bases from V and 0 bases from J, leaving 3 bases between. Germline loops: CDR1 KGHSH, CDR2 LQKENI. The CDR3 runs 14 residues. The CDR3 region has the DNA TGTGCCAGCTCACCCAGCTCCTATAATTCACCCCTCCACTTT. Translating it yields CASSPSSYNSPLHF.

In its sample, this clone was seen a few times. The gene calls are TRBV7-2 and TRBJ1-2, with a tentative D call TRBD1 (5 bases). The V end lost 8 bases, the J end lost 0 bases, and 22 bases lay between the germline ends. There are 17 residues in the CDR3. Per the germline V gene, CDR1 is SGHTA and CDR2 is FQGNSA. CDR3 protein: CASGSPTRGLANYGYTF. The CDR3 region has the DNA TGTGCCAGCGGGTCGCCAACGAGGGGACTAGCTAACTATGGCTACACCTTC.

The chain recombines TRBV5-1 with TRBJ1-1; no firm D call. Trimming took off 4 bases at V and 0 bases at J, with 13 bases between the two ends. CDR1 is SGHRS, CDR2 YFSETQ, per germline. This CDR3 is 15 amino acids long. The CDR3 DNA is TGCGCCAGCAGCCTCCGCCTCGAGGTGAACACTGAAGCTTTCTTT. Translating gives CASSLRLEVNTEAFF.

V usage is TRBV14 and J usage is TRBJ1-2, with 9 bases that match TRBD1. Germline CDR1 reads SGHDN; CDR2 reads FVKESK. Trimming took 3 bases from V and 4 from J; bases not matched to a gene: 6. CDR3 length equals 15 residues. This chain's CDR3 is CASSQGQGRSYGYTF. Here the CDR3 DNA reads TGTGCCAGCAGCCAGGGACAGGGTAGAAGCTATGGCTACACCTTC. The whole variable domain, filled in from reference TRBV14 and TRBJ1-2, reads EAGVTQFPSHSVIEKGQTVTLRCDPISGHDNLYWYRRVMGKEIKFLLHFVKESKQDESGMPNNRFLAERTGGTYSTLKVQPAELEDSGVYFCASSQGQGRSYGYTFGSGTRLTVV.

The chain is built from TRBV11-3 and TRBJ2-5; D is perhaps TRBD1 (6 bases). V lost 3 bases and J lost 5, with 10 bases in between. CDR3 length: 13 amino acids. Germline values: CDR1 SGHNT, CDR2 YENEEA. CDR3 DNA: TGTGCCAGCAGCTTTACAGGGTCCGAGACCCAGTACTTC. Translation gives CASSFTGSETQYF.

The chain couples TRBV27 to TRBJ1-6; 9 nucleotides line up with TRBD1. V was pared by 0 bases and J by 13 bases, with 13 bases of the junction left unmatched. Germline V lookup: CDR1 MNHEY, CDR2 SMNVEV (reference sequence). This CDR3 has 17 amino acids. The CDR3 region has the DNA TGTGCCAGCAGTTTATCAAGTCGGACAGGGGCTCCCGGGCCCCTCCACTTT. Its translation is CASSLSSRTGAPGPLHF.

This clone was seen only a few times. The chain joins TRBV6-5 to TRBJ1-2, with D possibly TRBD1 on 5 matching bases. Trimming took off 5 bases at V and 5 bases at J, with 15 bases between the two ends. The germline V gene has CDR1 MNHEY and CDR2 SVGAGI. There are 14 residues in the CDR3. CDR3 sequence reads: CASSRGTGTYGYTF. The CDR3 DNA reads as TGTGCCAGCAGTCGTGGGACGGGGACTTATGGCTACACCTTC.

The rearrangement links TRBV6-5 to TRBJ1-2, with D uncertain. Trimming cost V 5 bases and J 5 bases, with 12 bases left between them. Germline V gives CDR1 MNHEY, CDR2 SVGAGI. The CDR3 is 13 amino acids. CDR3 in amino acids: CASSPEIWYGYTF. The CDR3 DNA reads TGTGCCAGCAGTCCAGAAATATGGTATGGCTACACCTTC.

The J gene is TRBJ1-1, the V gene TRBV7-7, with 7 bases lining up with TRBD1. CDR3 length: 16 residues. CDR1 is SSHAT and CDR2 is FNYEAQ in the germline V gene (reference sequence). With 3 bases clipped from V and 5 bases from J, the junction kept 12 bases outside the gene matches. The CDR3 is CASSFGTAVLKTEAFF. DNA of the CDR3: TGTGCCAGCAGCTTCGGGACAGCCGTTTTAAAGACTGAAGCTTTCTTT.

The genes are TRBV5-1 and TRBJ1-2; D is possibly TRBD1 (5 bases). Germline V lookup: CDR1 SGHRS, CDR2 YFSETQ. Trimming shortened V by 1 base and J by 3 bases, and 13 bases separated the two germline ends. The CDR3 is 15 amino acids. CDR3 region: CASSLRQGGDYGYTF. The CDR3, as DNA: TGCGCCAGCAGCTTGAGGCAGGGTGGGGACTATGGCTACACCTTC.

The rearrangement links TRBV7-2 to TRBJ1-4; TRBD1 aligns across 7 bases. This CDR3 comprises 14 residues. Germline CDR1 is SGHTA and CDR2 is FQGNSA. V shed 5 bases, J shed 8 bases, and the junction held 8 bases outside the gene matches. CDR3: CASSRDRVGEKLFF. DNA for the CDR3: TGTGCCAGCAGCCGCGACAGGGTTGGGGAAAAACTGTTTTTT.

This chain links TRBV3-1 (or the pseudogene TRBV3-2) with TRBJ1-5, with 9 bases aligning to TRBD1. V shed 4 bases, J shed 2 bases, and the junction held 3 bases outside the gene matches. The CDR3 contains 15 residues. The germline gives CDR1 LGHDT, CDR2 YNNKEL (reference sequence). The CDR3 DNA sequence: TGTGCCAGCAGCCTACAGGGGGCTGGCAATCAGCCCCAGCATTTT. As protein: CASSLQGAGNQPQHF.

This chain uses TRBV20-1 with TRBJ2-7, with a possible D match to TRBD1 (5 bases). V was clipped by 3 bases and J by 3 bases, with 15 bases between them. The CDR3 sequence is 14 residues long. In germline, CDR1 is DFQATT, CDR2 SNEGSKA (reference sequence). This CDR3 is CSASGSQGVYEQYF. CDR3 bases: TGCAGTGCTAGTGGGTCACAAGGGGTCTACGAGCAGTACTTC.

The V call is TRBV7-2, the J call TRBJ1-5, with 7 bases that match TRBD1. The CDR3 is 16 amino acids. The germline V gene encodes CDR1 SGHTA and CDR2 FQGNSA. Trimming cost V 4 bases and J 4 bases; bases outside gene matches: 10. The chain's CDR3 is CASSSGQSLTNQPQHF. The CDR3 DNA sequence: TGTGCCAGCAGCTCGGGACAGAGCTTAACTAATCAGCCCCAGCATTTT.

Only one count was recorded for this clone. V is TRBV4-1 and J is TRBJ2-3; 10 bases line up with TRBD2. Per the germline V gene, CDR1 is MGHRA and CDR2 is YSYEKL. The CDR3 extends over 14 amino acids. After removal of 10 bases from V and 2 bases from J, the junction contained 6 bases not matched to a gene. The CDR3 DNA sequence: TGCGCCATCCGTAGCGGGGGGCTCACAGATACGCAGTATTTT. Translation: CAIRSGGLTDTQYF.